The next 20 T cell receptor beta chains were all read from a single sample in a study of blood T cell repertoires in COVID-19 (dated by TCRdb to the early 2020s). Libraries came from the immunoSEQ multiplex PCR assay. Here the immuneACCESS table is served through TCRdb, limited to in-frame sequences with V and J called. Missing clones are a known gap in these copies; in checked studies unresolved V genes cover under half, and the rest lacks a known reason. The sample includes 410,000 or so clones, with 75% to 90% observed a single time. The top ten clonotypes cover under 2% of the sample. Sequencing was carried out using peripheral blood. These receptor sequences come from a woman aged 40 to 49 with COVID-19, enrolled during active disease.

This chain connects TRBV4-3 to TRBJ2-1; 16 positions match TRBD2. CDR1 and CDR2 from the germline V gene are LGHNA and YSLEER. Losses at the gene ends were 3 bases for V and 0 bases for J; bases not matched to a gene: 8. The length of the CDR3 is 20 residues. The CDR3 DNA reads as TGCGCCAGCAGCCAGGTCTCGGGACTAGCGGGAGGGAGCTCCTACAATGAGCAGTTCTTC. Its translation is CASSQVSGLAGGSSYNEQFF.

The genes are TRBV6-6 and TRBJ1-1; D possibly corresponds to TRBD1 (6 bases). V dropped 8 bases and J dropped 0 bases, with 10 bases sitting between them. The CDR3 has 13 residues. The germline V gene has CDR1 MNHNY and CDR2 SVGAGI (reference sequence). CDR3 loop: CASVRGMNTEAFF. The CDR3 DNA is TGTGCCAGCGTCAGGGGCATGAACACTGAAGCTTTCTTT.

The chain has TRBV10-3 and TRBJ1-6; D might be TRBD1 (5 bases). The germline gives CDR1 ENHRY, CDR2 SYGVKD. The germline V and J ends were trimmed by 0 bases and 5 bases, with 8 bases remaining between them. CDR3 length: 15 amino acids. The CDR3 is CAISESGRDNSPLHF. CDR3 nucleotide sequence: TGTGCCATCAGTGAGTCCGGCAGGGATAATTCACCCCTCCACTTT.

V is TRBV4-3 and J is TRBJ1-2, with no clear D. The CDR3 is made up of 17 amino acids. Trimming took off 0 bases at V and 4 bases at J, with 18 bases between the two ends. Germline V CDR1 and CDR2: LGHNA, YSLEER. CDR3 sequence: CASSQDEESLGSYGYTF. DNA for the CDR3: TGCGCCAGCAGCCAAGATGAAGAGTCTTTGGGGAGCTATGGCTACACCTTC.

The genes are TRBV3-1 (or the pseudogene TRBV3-2) and TRBJ2-3; TRBD2 is a possible D gene (5 bases). Germline V gene lookup returns CDR1 LGHDT and CDR2 YNNKEL (reference sequence). The length of the CDR3 is 13 residues. Trimming cost V 1 base and J 9 bases, with 11 bases left between them. The CDR3, as DNA: TGTGCCAGCAGCCAAGTGGACTCGAGCACGCAGTATTTT. This sequence encodes CASSQVDSSTQYF.

The chain employs TRBV29-1 and TRBJ2-1, with D possibly TRBD1 on 6 matching bases. V was clipped by 3 bases and J by 6 bases, with 15 bases between them. The CDR3 sequence is 14 residues long. Germline V gene data show CDR1 as SQVTM and CDR2 as ANQGSEA. The CDR3 is CSVDGDMLRNEQFF. The CDR3 region has the DNA TGCAGCGTTGATGGGGACATGTTGCGCAATGAGCAGTTCTTC.

This clone was seen only once. V and J are TRBV7-9 and TRBJ1-1; 7 bases fit TRBD1. Germline CDR1 reads SEHNR; CDR2 reads FQNEAQ (reference sequence). Trimming cost V 3 bases and J 0 bases; bases outside gene matches: 1. This CDR3 comprises 14 residues. CDR3: CASSLQGVNTEAFF. DNA of the CDR3: TGTGCCAGCAGCTTGCAGGGGGTGAACACTGAAGCTTTCTTT.

The rearrangement uses TRBV27 and TRBJ2-7; TRBD1 matches at 7 bases. The V gene end was trimmed by 5 bases and the J gene end by 2 bases; junction bases not matched to a gene: 9. The CDR3 extends over 15 amino acids. Per germline, CDR1 MNHEY and CDR2 SMNVEV (reference sequence). In nucleotides, the CDR3 is TGTGCCAGCAGTCCTATGACAGGGAAGACCTACGAGCAGTACTTC. This codes for CASSPMTGKTYEQYF.

The chain combines TRBV5-6 with TRBJ2-4; D unresolved. V lost 0 bases, J lost 5 bases, and 6 bases lay in between. Germline CDR1 reads SGHDT; CDR2 reads YYEEEE. The CDR3 totals 13 residues. This CDR3 reads CASSLEGENIQYF. In nucleotides, the CDR3 is TGTGCCAGCAGCTTGGAAGGAGAAAACATTCAGTACTTC.

This clone was counted a single time. The V and J genes are TRBV6-5 and TRBJ2-1; 9 nucleotides align to TRBD1. The CDR3 extends over 15 amino acids. The junction had 8 bases not matched to a gene; V was cut back by 6 bases and J by 5 bases. Germline V gene sequence: CDR1 MNHEY, CDR2 SVGAGI. The CDR3 loop is CASRAGTGIDNEQFF. DNA for the CDR3: TGTGCCAGCAGAGCTGGGACAGGGATCGACAATGAGCAGTTCTTC.

This clone was detected once. The chain joins TRBV18 to TRBJ1-1, with D hard to call. The CDR3 has 14 residues. The germline V and J ends were trimmed by 3 bases and 3 bases, with 11 bases remaining between them. Germline V CDR1 and CDR2: KGHSH, LQKENI. The CDR3 coding sequence is TGTGCCAGCTCACCGGCAGGCAAGGACACTGAAGCTTTCTTT. Its translation: CASSPAGKDTEAFF.

This chain joins TRBV30 and TRBJ1-6; D unresolved. The germline CDR1 and CDR2 sequences are GTSNPN and SVGIG (reference sequence). V lost 2 bases and J 0 bases, leaving 5 bases between the germline ends. The CDR3 is 14 residues long. The CDR3 DNA is TGTGCCTGGAGTACGAGCTCCTATAATTCACCCCTCCACTTT. Protein: CAWSTSSYNSPLHF.

The chain has TRBV15 and TRBJ1-1; TRBD1 matches 7 bases. The V segment lost 6 bases and the J segment 4 bases; nucleotides outside the gene matches: 11. Germline V gene sequence: CDR1 LNHNV, CDR2 YYDKDF (reference sequence). The CDR3 has 15 amino acids. CDR3 region: CATSRLQGVGTEAFF. CDR3 DNA: TGTGCCACCAGTAGACTCCAGGGGGTAGGCACTGAAGCTTTCTTT.

This clone was found once. The V gene is TRBV29-1, the J gene TRBJ2-1; 8 nucleotides agree with TRBD1. Looked up from germline, CDR1 is SQVTM and CDR2 is ANQGSEA. The CDR3 runs to 18 residues. Unmatched junction bases numbered 31, after V lost 6 bases and J lost 15 bases. The CDR3 region is CSVSGTGRSTMSPIYRFF. CDR3 DNA sequence: TGCAGCGTCTCCGGGACAGGAAGATCTACAATGAGCCCAATCTATCGGTTCTTC.

This chain connects TRBV7-2 to TRBJ1-2, with 10 bases that match TRBD1. This CDR3 has 17 amino acids. J lost 4 bases, V lost 0 bases, and 8 bases had no gene match. The germline gives CDR1 SGHTA, CDR2 FQGNSA. For the CDR3, the DNA is TGTGCCAGCAGCTTAGCCGGTTGGGGACAGGGGAGCTATGGCTACACCTTC. Protein: CASSLAGWGQGSYGYTF.

CDR3 residues: CASSLGHSNEKLFF. Written as DNA, the CDR3 is TGTGCCAGCAGCCTGGGACACAGTAATGAAAAACTGTTTTTT. This chain uses TRBV7-2 with TRBJ1-4, with D possibly TRBD1 on 6 matching bases. The CDR3 has 14 amino acids. V lost 5 bases to trimming and J lost 4 bases, with 11 bases between them. CDR1 is SGHTA, CDR2 FQGNSA, per germline.

The rearrangement links TRBV9 to TRBJ2-1, with D perhaps TRBD1 (5 bases). The germline V gene encodes CDR1 SGDLS and CDR2 YYNGEE. Trimming cost V 0 bases and J 8 bases, with 12 bases left between them. The CDR3 length is 14 residues. Here the CDR3 DNA reads TGTGCCAGCAGCGTAGTGGGGAAAGGGGATGAGCAGTTCTTC. It yields the protein CASSVVGKGDEQFF. The variable domain in full, completed from reference TRBV9 and TRBJ2-1, reads DSGVTQTPKHLITATGQRVTLRCSPRSGDLSVYWYQQSLDQGLQFLIQYYNGEERAKGNILERFSAQQFPDLHSELNLSSLELGDSALYFCASSVVGKGDEQFFGPGTRLTVL.

This sequence joins TRBV30 and TRBJ1-5, with D possibly being TRBD1 (5 bases). Germline CDR1 reads GTSNPN; CDR2 reads SVGIG (reference sequence). CDR3 size: 12 residues. Trimming removed 3 bases from V and 4 bases from J, with 7 bases in between. The CDR3 DNA follows: TGTGCCTGGAGCAGGGCTAATCAGCCCCAGCATTTT. Translated: CAWSRANQPQHF.

V and J are TRBV7-8 and TRBJ1-5; 12 positions match TRBD1. With V trimmed by 8 bases and J by 1 base, 9 bases remained unmatched. The CDR3 loop spans 17 amino acids. CDR1 is SGHVS and CDR2 is FQNEAQ in the germline V gene. CDR3 residues: CASGAGTGGKSNQPQHF. The CDR3 DNA follows: TGTGCCAGCGGGGCCGGGACAGGGGGCAAAAGCAATCAGCCCCAGCATTTT.

The chain uses TRBV25-1 and TRBJ2-2; D gene uncertain. Germline CDR1 is MGHDK and CDR2 is SYGVNS. This CDR3 has 14 residues. The V end lost 6 bases, the J end lost 3 bases, and 11 bases lay between the germline ends. The CDR3 DNA follows: TGTGCCAGCAGCAGTGGAGTATACACCGGGGAGCTGTTTTTT. Its protein is CASSSGVYTGELFF.